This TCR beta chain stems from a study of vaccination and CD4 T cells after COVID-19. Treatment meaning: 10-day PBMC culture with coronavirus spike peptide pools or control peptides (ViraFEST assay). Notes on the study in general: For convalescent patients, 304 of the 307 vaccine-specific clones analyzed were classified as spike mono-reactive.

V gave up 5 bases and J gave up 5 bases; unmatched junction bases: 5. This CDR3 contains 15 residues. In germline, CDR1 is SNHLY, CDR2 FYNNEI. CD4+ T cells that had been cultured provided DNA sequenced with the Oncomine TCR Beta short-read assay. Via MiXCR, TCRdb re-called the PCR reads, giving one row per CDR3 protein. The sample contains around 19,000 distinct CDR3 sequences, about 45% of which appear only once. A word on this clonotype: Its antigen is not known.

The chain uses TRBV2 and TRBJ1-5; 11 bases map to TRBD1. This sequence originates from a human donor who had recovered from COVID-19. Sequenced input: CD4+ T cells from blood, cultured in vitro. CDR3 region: CASSLRTGGYQPQHF. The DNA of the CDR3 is TGTGCCAGCAGTCTGAGGACAGGGGGCTATCAGCCCCAGCATTTT.